This T cell receptor (beta chain) was sequenced for a study of molecular identifiers for immune sequencing clone quantification. Study findings and constraints: For effector cells, clones above 20 RNA copies held over 98% of molecules; for naive cells, under 1%.

Previously described methods and listed TCR primers produced bulk TCR libraries. MiXCR, applied by TCRdb to the PCR reads, yields one record per CDR3 protein. The sample holds approximately 9,800 distinct CDR3 sequences, 15% to 20% seen once. Within the sample, this clonotype is medium-sized. The antigen remains unidentified. Germline V gene lookup returns CDR1 MGHRA and CDR2 YSYEKL. The CDR3 contains 16 residues. Trimming removed 0 bases at V and 1 base at J, with 11 bases between. The source material was naive CD8+ T cells from blood, with Jurkat cell RNA spiked in. Documented subset: FACS-sorted CD8+CD4-CCR7+CD45RA+ naive T cells. This receptor was taken from a human donor in good health. Some libraries in this study had Jurkat cell RNA spiked in. The V and J genes are TRBV4-1 and TRBJ2-3; D is ambiguous. The CDR3 is CASSQDPMAGTDTQYF. The CDR3 DNA reads TGCGCCAGCAGCCAAGATCCGATGGCCGGCACAGATACGCAGTATTTT.